This T cell receptor (beta chain) was obtained from a study of blood T cell repertoires in COVID-19 (dated by TCRdb to the early 2020s). Some background on the complete study: Samples from collaborators originated in the United States, Italy and Spain and spanned both the acute and convalescent phases of COVID-19. The prospective study material was composed of cDNA or gDNA derived from T cells, B-cell-depleted T cells, or PBMCs. Subjects who had been exposed to COVID-19, were actively infected with it, or had recovered from it provided the deeply sampled blood TCRbeta repertoires that made up the dataset. The repertoires were released in a freely available public database meant as a resource for research on the immune response to SARS-CoV-2. The samples were drawn from the first 160 participants of the ongoing ImmuneRACE study and from under 1,500 subjects provided by 6 global collaborators. Nearly every sample came with metadata listing a de-identified subject ID, COVID-19 status, age in years and sex. Where HLA class I and class II types were available, the types were taken from metadata supplied by the sample provider, not from assay-based typing. Here is what the overall study found, with its caveats: How much clinical and demographic metadata was included differed by source and by participant, and the metadata was provided uncurated.

Trimming at the junction amounts to 2 bases on V and 3 bases on J, and the germline ends lie 17 bases apart. Counted from cysteine to phenylalanine, this CDR3 has 15 amino acids. Kept here is only the CDR3 DNA, which spans 45 bases and is read in frame from base 1. Via the germline V gene (reference sequence), CDR1 is GTSNPN and CDR2 SVGIG. Collaborating institutions collected whole blood in K2EDTA tubes following their own protocols. For TCRbeta analysis, collaborator samples were shipped as frozen whole blood, as isolated PBMCs, or as DNA extracted from either sample type. TCRbeta CDR3 regions were amplified from genomic DNA using the immunoSEQ Assay, a bias-controlled multiplex PCR. The study's own analysis went as follows. The number of nucleated cells in each sample was estimated from the amplification of reference gene primers within the assay. To quantify the absolute abundance of each unique TCRbeta CDR3 rearrangement, sequence reads were collapsed and filtered. For each sample, productive Simpson clonality was calculated as the square root of Simpson's diversity index over productive rearrangements. Drawn from immuneACCESS, this table holds only the in-frame rearrangements with V and J called that TCRdb kept. Clones are partly lost; checked studies trace under half to an unresolved V gene and leave the rest unexplained. D and trimming were read from the DNA, whereas the V and J calls and clone size are those reported in that table. This sample gives about 90,000 clones in total; 84% of them show up just once. About 6.3% of the sample goes to the ten largest clones.

Points on this clone: Which antigen it targets is not known. No quality values exist for individual bases; no much larger clone is one base distant.

The chain links TRBV30 with TRBJ2-7; tentative D gene TRBD2, with 6 bases matching. Sequencing was performed on peripheral blood. This TCR came from a man in his sixties with acute or convalescent COVID-19. CDR3 protein: CAWSLTSIAFYEQYF. The DNA is TGTGCCTGGAGTTTAACTAGCATCGCTTTCTACGAGCAGTACTTC.